This T cell receptor beta chain was recorded in a study of blood T cell repertoires in COVID-19. Looking at the study overall: Both acute and convalescent COVID-19 samples were obtained from the United States, Italy and Spain. T cells, B-cell-depleted T cells, or PBMCs provided the cDNA or gDNA that served as material.

J gave up 9 bases and V 2 bases, and 11 bases lay outside the gene matches. The CDR3 length is 15 residues. Germline V lookup: CDR1 SGDLS, CDR2 YYNGEE. In the study's own analysis: Reference gene primer amplification gave nucleated cell count estimates. Clones were sequenced by immunoSEQ multiplex PCR, and TCRdb holds only the in-frame ones, with some missing. The DNA was the basis for D and trimming; V, J and clone size are from that table. This sample has about 230,000 clones, with approximately 85% found just once. The rearrangement uses TRBV9 and TRBJ2-3, with 8 bases fitting TRBD2. Sequencing input: peripheral blood. This receptor was taken from a man aged 35-49 years with acute or convalescent COVID-19. CDR3 region: CASSVDGLATDTQYF. The CDR3 DNA sequence: TGTGCCAGCAGCGTTGATGGACTAGCAACGGACACGCAGTATTTT.